In its sample, the clone carrying this T cell receptor beta chain was seen a few times. This entry belongs to a study of identical twins. TCRdb reprocessed the 5' RACE reads via MiXCR and lists one record per CDR3 protein. The sample holds some 600,000 distinct CDR3 sequences; about 7% are singletons and the top ten take roughly 1.6%. The CDR3 runs to 17 residues. Germline V gene sequence: CDR1 MNHEY, CDR2 SMNVEV (reference sequence). The ends were cut back, 7 bases at V and 1 base at J, with 21 bases in the middle. This same sample was also part of a study on yellow fever vaccine responses in identical twins.

The V and J genes are TRBV27 and TRBJ2-3; tentatively, D is TRBD2 (5 bases). The receptor's source is a woman between 18 and 30 years old in good health. Material: PBMCs. The CDR3 region is CASTHRGVAEGTDTQYF. For the CDR3, the DNA is TGTGCCAGCACCCACCGAGGCGTTGCGGAGGGCACAGATACGCAGTATTTT.